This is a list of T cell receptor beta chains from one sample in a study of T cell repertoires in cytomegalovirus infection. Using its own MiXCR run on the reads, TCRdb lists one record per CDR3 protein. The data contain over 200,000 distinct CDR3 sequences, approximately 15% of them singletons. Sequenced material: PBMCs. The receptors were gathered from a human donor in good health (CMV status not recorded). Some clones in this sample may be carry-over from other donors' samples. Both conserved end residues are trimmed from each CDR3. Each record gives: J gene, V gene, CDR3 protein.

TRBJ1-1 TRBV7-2 ASSETGVMEATEAF
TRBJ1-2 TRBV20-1 SARDRAPIDYGYT
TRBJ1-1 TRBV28 ASIRGQRGEAF
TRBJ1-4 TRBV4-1 ASSQDGGEGEKLF
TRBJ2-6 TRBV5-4 ASTTEGGGGANVLT
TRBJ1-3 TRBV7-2 ASSLTAGNTIY
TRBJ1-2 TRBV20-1 SAREAGNYGYT
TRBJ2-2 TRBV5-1 ASSLVGTSNGELF
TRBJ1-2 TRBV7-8 ASSSTDRTNYGYT
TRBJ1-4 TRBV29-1 SVEDPRGSNEKLF
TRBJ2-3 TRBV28 ASRRTGGPSRDTQY
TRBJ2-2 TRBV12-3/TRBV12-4 ASSLRAMGAGTGELF
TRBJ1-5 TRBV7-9 ASSLASGVNQPQH
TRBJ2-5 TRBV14 ASSSGTRREETQY
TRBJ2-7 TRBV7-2 ASSLVASGRAEQY
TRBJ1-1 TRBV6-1 ASSTTPGAF
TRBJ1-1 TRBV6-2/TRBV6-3 ASSYEQGGLNTEAF
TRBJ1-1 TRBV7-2 ASSLGGPPEAF
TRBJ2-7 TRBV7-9 ASSPGIEQY
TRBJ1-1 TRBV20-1 SARDPRQIPTEAF
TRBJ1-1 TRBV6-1 ASSRQGWTEAF
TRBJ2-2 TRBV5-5 ASTTEVDPGELF
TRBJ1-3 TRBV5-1 ASSFARNSGNTIY
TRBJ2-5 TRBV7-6 ASSLGQGVETQY
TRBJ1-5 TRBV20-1 SARAPGPGSNQPQH
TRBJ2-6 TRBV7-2 ASSLGVVGSGANVLT
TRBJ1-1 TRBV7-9 ASSPDRSPQAF
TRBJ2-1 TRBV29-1 SVGRSGNSYNEQF
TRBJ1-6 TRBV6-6 ASSYRTGADDSPLH
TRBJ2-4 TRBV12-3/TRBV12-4 ASTSLEAKNIQY
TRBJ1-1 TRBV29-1 SVGRSGNTEAF
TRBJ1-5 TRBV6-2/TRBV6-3 ASSYGTGWNQPQH
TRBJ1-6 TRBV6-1 ASSPSFKPLH
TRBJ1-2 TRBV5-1 ASRKQENYGYT
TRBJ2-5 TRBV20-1 SARTSQETQY
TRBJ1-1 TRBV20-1 SASWQGMTEAF